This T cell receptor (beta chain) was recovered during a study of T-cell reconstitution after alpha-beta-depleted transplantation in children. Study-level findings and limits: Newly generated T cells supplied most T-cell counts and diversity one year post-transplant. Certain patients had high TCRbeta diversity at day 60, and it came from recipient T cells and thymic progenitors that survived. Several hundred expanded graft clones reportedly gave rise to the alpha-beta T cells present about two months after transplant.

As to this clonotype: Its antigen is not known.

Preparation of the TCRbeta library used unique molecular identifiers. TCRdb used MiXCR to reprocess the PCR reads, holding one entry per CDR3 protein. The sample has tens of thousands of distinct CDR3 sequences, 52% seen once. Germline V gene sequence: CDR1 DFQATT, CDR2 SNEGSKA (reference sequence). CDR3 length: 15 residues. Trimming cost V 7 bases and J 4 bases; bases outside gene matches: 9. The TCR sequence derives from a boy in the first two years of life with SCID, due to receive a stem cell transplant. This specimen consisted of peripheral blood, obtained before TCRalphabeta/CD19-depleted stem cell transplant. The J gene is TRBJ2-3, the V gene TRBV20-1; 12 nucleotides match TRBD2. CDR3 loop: CSGPLLAGGPDTQYF. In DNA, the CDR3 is TGCAGTGGCCCTCTACTAGCGGGGGGCCCAGATACGCAGTATTTT.